Below, 25 T cell receptor beta chains from the same sample are listed, as sequenced in a study of blood T cells in healthy people across ages. A J-beta primer mix and a sample-barcoded 5' primer were used in a second PCR of roughly 7 to 12 cycles. TCRdb processed the 5' RACE reads anew with MiXCR; each CDR3 protein has one entry. The data contain about a million distinct CDR3 sequences, roughly 47% of them singletons. The sample consisted of blood. The receptors come from a woman aged 60-75 years in good health.

Concerning this clonotype: At one end, the junction sequence differs from germline, possibly due to a read error. CDR3 amino acids: CATSREGGDGHTF. CDR3 bases: TGTGCCACCAGCAGAGAAGGCGGGGATGGCCACACCTTC. V and J are TRBV15 and TRBJ1-2; D is unresolved. The CDR3 has 13 amino acids. Germline V gene data show CDR1 as LNHNV and CDR2 as YYDKDF (reference sequence).

This clonotype came up a few times. The V and J genes are TRBV28 and TRBJ2-5, with D possibly TRBD2 on 6 matching bases. The DNA end is more similar to TRBJ2-7, so the J call may be wrong. This CDR3 region has 15 residues. Germline CDR1 MDHEN, CDR2 SYDVKM. CDR3 in amino acids: CASSSSGVLFYEQYF. CDR3 sequence (DNA): TGTGCCAGCAGTTCCTCGGGAGTACTTTTCTACGAGCAGTACTTC.

This sequence joins TRBV7-2 and TRBJ2-7; TRBD1 or TRBD2 may be the D gene (7 bases each). The ends were cut back, 7 bases at V and 4 bases at J, with 23 bases in the middle. The germline V gene has CDR1 SGHTA and CDR2 FQGNSA. This CDR3 has 16 residues. The CDR3 DNA is TGTGCCAGCACCCACCAGGGGGGTGGGGGAGGGTACGAGCAGTACTTC. Encoded protein: CASTHQGGGGGYEQYF.

This clonotype was recorded a few times. The chain uses TRBV20-1 and TRBJ2-3; D may be TRBD2 (6 bases). The germline V gene has CDR1 DFQATT and CDR2 SNEGSKA (reference sequence). V lost 5 bases and J lost 2, with 20 bases in between. The CDR3 extends over 16 amino acids. CDR3 coding DNA: TGCAGTGCTCGGCCAGCCGGGGGAGGAAACACAGATACGCAGTATTTT. Its protein product is CSARPAGGGNTDTQYF.

The V and J genes are TRBV5-1 and TRBJ2-7; 12 bases are a match to TRBD2. The DNA matches TRBJ2-5 better at its end, which makes the J call doubtful. This CDR3 is built from 14 residues. Germline CDR1 is SGHRS and CDR2 is YFSETQ. In nucleotides, the CDR3 is TGCGCCAGCACTAAAGGACTAGCGGGGGAGACCCAGTACTTC. The encoded protein is CASTKGLAGETQYF.

This clonotype was observed a handful of times. V is TRBV24-1 and J is TRBJ2-3; 7 nucleotides align to TRBD2. The germline gives CDR1 KGHDR, CDR2 SFDVKD. The CDR3 runs 14 residues. V gave up 5 bases and J gave up 5 bases; unmatched junction bases: 6. The CDR3 loop reads CATSVGGMEDTQYF. The CDR3 nucleotides read TGTGCCACCAGTGTGGGGGGGATGGAAGATACGCAGTATTTT.

This clonotype was recorded at least ten times. The rearrangement uses TRBV29-1 and TRBJ2-5, with D perhaps matching TRBD1 or TRBD2 (6 bases each). Per germline, CDR1 SQVTM and CDR2 ANQGSEA. The CDR3 has 15 amino acids. Trimming removed 4 bases from V and 2 bases from J, with 17 bases in between. CDR3 sequence: CSVATGGGEQETQYF. The CDR3 DNA reads TGCAGCGTTGCTACTGGAGGGGGTGAACAAGAGACCCAGTACTTC.

The V gene is TRBV29-1, the J gene TRBJ2-7, with a tentative D call TRBD1 (5 bases). The DNA end is more similar to TRBJ2-5, so the J call may be wrong. Germline V CDR1 and CDR2: SQVTM, ANQGSEA. This CDR3 is built from 13 residues. This chain's CDR3 is CSVEDRVGGTQYF. The CDR3 DNA reads TGCAGCGTTGAAGACAGGGTCGGCGGGACCCAGTACTTC.

This clonotype was counted at least ten times. This chain uses TRBV7-9 with TRBJ2-5, with 11 bases aligning to TRBD1. CDR3 size: 16 residues. From germline, CDR1 is SEHNR and CDR2 FQNEAQ (reference sequence). Unmatched junction bases numbered 9, after V lost 4 bases and J lost 5 bases. The CDR3 sequence: CASSSDLGQGDETQYF. DNA for the CDR3: TGTGCCAGCAGCTCGGACCTGGGACAGGGGGATGAGACCCAGTACTTC.

The V gene is TRBV4-1, the J gene TRBJ1-2, with D tentatively TRBD1 (5 bases). Trimming took off 3 bases at V and 7 bases at J, with 15 bases between the two ends. The germline V gene encodes CDR1 MGHRA and CDR2 YSYEKL. This CDR3 has 14 residues. The CDR3 protein is CASSQIAGLVGYTF. The CDR3 DNA reads as TGCGCCAGCAGCCAGATCGCGGGACTGGTTGGCTACACCTTC.

V gene TRBV7-8 combines with J gene TRBJ2-4; TRBD1 aligns across 7 bases. Losses at the gene ends were 7 bases for V and 0 bases for J; bases not matched to a gene: 15. The length of the CDR3 is 18 residues. In germline, CDR1 is SGHVS, CDR2 FQNEAQ. The CDR3 DNA is TGTGCCAGCATCCCGACAGGGCTATTCGAGAGAGCCAAAAACATTCAGTACTTC. Translating gives CASIPTGLFERAKNIQYF.

The chain employs TRBV27 and TRBJ2-4; 12 bases are a match to TRBD1. The CDR3 sequence is 15 residues long. J lost 6 bases, V lost 5 bases, and 5 bases had no gene match. The germline V gene encodes CDR1 MNHEY and CDR2 SMNVEV (reference sequence). The CDR3 is CASSPGTGGVNIQYF. The CDR3 DNA follows: TGTGCCAGCAGTCCCGGGACAGGGGGCGTAAACATTCAGTACTTC.

The chain couples TRBV12-3 or TRBV12-4 to TRBJ1-2; D is perhaps TRBD1 (6 bases). CDR3 length equals 13 residues. With 5 bases removed from V and 4 bases from J, the gap between germline ends came to 11 bases. The DNA for the CDR3 is TGTGCCAGCAGTGTAGGGGGTATCTATGGCTACACCTTC. This gives the protein CASSVGGIYGYTF.

V usage is TRBV1 and J usage is TRBJ2-1; the table's D call, TRBD2, was not checked against the DNA. TRBV1 corresponds to a pseudogene. This CDR3 contains 13 residues. CDR3 nucleotides: TGCACCCACCGACTAGCGGGGGATAATGAGCAGTTCTTC. Translation: CTHRLAGDNEQFF.

This clonotype was detected a few times. The chain recombines TRBV25-1 with TRBJ2-5; D uncertain. Germline V lookup: CDR1 MGHDK, CDR2 SYGVNS. The ends were cut back, 1 base at V and 1 base at J, with 13 bases in the middle. The CDR3 contains 16 residues. The CDR3 nucleotides are TGTGCCAGCAGTGAATTCCAAGGGCGAGGCCAAGAGACCCAGTACTTC. This translates into CASSEFQGRGQETQYF. Based on the CDR3 plus reference TRBV25-1 and TRBJ2-5, the full variable domain is EADIYQTPRYLVIGTGKKITLECSQTMGHDKMYWYQQDPGMELHLIHYSYGVNSTEKGDLSSESTVSRIRTEHFPLTLESARPSHTSQYLCASSEFQGRGQETQYFGPGTRLLVL.

J is TRBJ1-5 and V is TRBV5-6, with a possible D match to TRBD1 (5 bases). CDR1 is SGHDT and CDR2 is YYEEEE in the germline V gene. The ends were cut back, 2 bases at V and 3 bases at J, with 12 bases in the middle. The CDR3 spans 15 residues. For the CDR3, the DNA is TGTGCCAGCAGCTTTTTTCAGGGTGACAATCAGCCCCAGCATTTT. It encodes CASSFFQGDNQPQHF.

In this sample, this clonotype turned up a few times. CDR3 DNA: TGCAGCGTCCCCTTGACTAGCGGAGACAATGAGCAGTTCTTC. Its translation is CSVPLTSGDNEQFF. This chain joins TRBV29-1 and TRBJ2-1; 9 bases line up with TRBD2. The CDR3 extends over 14 amino acids. Germline CDR1 SQVTM, CDR2 ANQGSEA. Unmatched junction bases numbered 8, after V lost 6 bases and J lost 5 bases.

J is TRBJ2-5 and V is TRBV4-1; 7 positions agree with TRBD2. The J call may be faulty, since TRBJ2-7 better matches the DNA end. The germline V gene has CDR1 MGHRA and CDR2 YSYEKL. The CDR3 is 16 residues long. CDR3 residues: CASSPDGGESSYEQYF. The CDR3 coding sequence is TGCGCCAGCAGCCCGGATGGGGGGGAGAGCAGTTACGAGCAGTACTTC.

Regarding this clonotype: One end of the junction is discordant with germline, which a read error may explain. This chain links TRBV28 with TRBJ2-4, with D maybe TRBD2 (5 bases). Germline CDR1 is MDHEN and CDR2 is SYDVKM. The CDR3 has 14 amino acids. CDR3 sequence: CASTLTPQVGEQYF. As DNA, the CDR3 is TGTGCCAGCACTTTAACTCCCCAGGTTGGGGAGCAGTACTTC.

The rearrangement joins TRBV20-1 to TRBJ2-5, with a possible D match to TRBD1 (5 bases). Per germline, CDR1 DFQATT and CDR2 SNEGSKA (reference sequence). Trimming removed 3 bases from V and 4 bases from J, with 21 bases in between. The CDR3 totals 16 residues. The CDR3 region is CSASFPLGVSVETQYF. The CDR3 DNA follows: TGCAGTGCTAGCTTCCCCCTAGGGGTATCGGTAGAGACCCAGTACTTC.

The table lists this clonotype with a few counts. This sequence joins TRBV7-2 and TRBJ2-5; 11 nucleotides line up with TRBD1. In germline, CDR1 is SGHTA, CDR2 FQGNSA. V lost 0 bases and J lost 4; bases outside the gene matches: 4. There are 16 residues in the CDR3. The CDR3 here is CASSLARTGGRETQYF. The DNA for the CDR3 is TGTGCCAGCAGCTTAGCTAGGACAGGGGGCAGAGAGACCCAGTACTTC.

This clonotype has just a few counts. This chain links TRBV20-1 with TRBJ2-7, with 8 nucleotides matching TRBD1. Germline lookup yields CDR1 DFQATT and CDR2 SNEGSKA (reference sequence). The CDR3 loop spans 14 amino acids. J gave up 6 bases and V 1 base, and 8 bases lay outside the gene matches. The CDR3 coding sequence is TGCAGTGCTAGAGCCTGGACAGGGAGAGGCGAGCAGTACTTC. It translates to CSARAWTGRGEQYF.

The chain is built from TRBV12-3 or TRBV12-4 and TRBJ1-5; the D is unclear. V was cut by 6 bases and J by 4 bases, with 10 bases left in between. The CDR3 covers 13 residues. The CDR3 sequence: CASRRELNQPQHF. In DNA form, the CDR3 reads TGTGCCAGCAGAAGGGAGTTAAATCAGCCCCAGCATTTT.

The chain employs TRBV11-2 and TRBJ2-1, with TRBD2 identical over 8 bases. The CDR3 is 15 residues long. With 5 bases clipped from V and 9 bases from J, the junction kept 12 bases outside the gene matches. Germline V lookup: CDR1 SGHAT, CDR2 FQNNGV. The CDR3 DNA reads as TGTGCCAGCAGCCCCGAAAGGGGACTAGTTTCTGAGCAGTTCTTC. This encodes CASSPERGLVSEQFF.

V gene TRBV2 combines with J gene TRBJ2-3; 9 bases line up with TRBD1. With 3 bases clipped from V and 5 bases from J, the junction kept 6 bases outside the gene matches. This CDR3 has 15 residues. Germline V lookup: CDR1 SNHLY, CDR2 FYNNEI. In DNA, the CDR3 is TGTGCCAGCAGTGATGGTGGACAGGGGAAAGATACGCAGTATTTT. It specifies CASSDGGQGKDTQYF.